These 5 T cell receptor beta chains came from one sample sequenced in a study of blood T cell repertoires in COVID-19. Libraries were prepared by immunoSEQ multiplex PCR; TCRdb keeps only in-frame clonotypes and omits some of them. Seen here are roughly 340,000 clones, roughly 90% observed once, and the top ten hold 3%. The sequenced sample was peripheral blood. These receptors all stem from a woman younger than 45 with COVID-19, enrolled during active disease.

This rearrangement joins TRBV5-4 to TRBJ1-1, with D possibly TRBD1 on 5 matching bases. The CDR3 has 13 amino acids. Per germline, CDR1 SGHNT and CDR2 YYREEE (reference sequence). V lost 2 bases and J 3 bases, leaving 8 bases between the germline ends. In DNA form, the CDR3 reads TGTGCCAGCAGCTTTTTAGGGGACACTGAAGCTTTCTTT. Amino acids: CASSFLGDTEAFF. Combining the CDR3 with reference TRBV5-4 and TRBJ1-1 gives the whole variable domain ETGVTQSPTHLIKTRGQQVTLRCSSQSGHNTVSWYQQALGQGPQFIFQYYREEENGRGNFPPRFSGLQFPNYSSELNVNALELDDSALYLCASSFLGDTEAFFGQGTRLTVV.

V and J are TRBV3-1 (or the pseudogene TRBV3-2) and TRBJ2-1; TRBD2 matches at 7 bases. The V gene's germline CDR1 is LGHDT and CDR2 YNNKEL (reference sequence). V was clipped by 1 base and J by 5 bases; unmatched bases: 5. There are 15 residues in the CDR3. CDR3 in DNA: TGTGCCAGCAGCCAAGTTGGGACTAAAGACAATGAGCAGTTCTTC. It encodes CASSQVGTKDNEQFF.

This clone was picked up one time. This chain uses TRBV3-1 (or the pseudogene TRBV3-2) with TRBJ1-5, with TRBD1 identical over 7 bases. V was pared by 1 base and J by 3 bases, with 6 bases of the junction left unmatched. Germline V CDR1 and CDR2: LGHDT, YNNKEL (reference sequence). The CDR3 has 16 amino acids. The CDR3 nucleotides are TGTGCCAGCAGCCAAGGAGGGGGCGGCTCCAATCAGCCCCAGCATTTT. This translates into CASSQGGGGSNQPQHF.

The chain has TRBV19 and TRBJ1-2; 10 positions agree with TRBD1. Germline loops: CDR1 LNHDA, CDR2 SQIVND (reference sequence). The CDR3 is made up of 14 amino acids. J gave up 8 bases and V 6 bases, and 9 bases lay outside the gene matches. The CDR3 loop reads CASRLGQGVQGYTF. In DNA, the CDR3 is TGTGCCAGTAGACTCGGACAGGGGGTTCAGGGCTACACCTTC.

V is TRBV7-8 and J is TRBJ2-1; 7 bases fit TRBD1. V shed 5 bases and J 4 bases; nucleotides not matched to a gene: 5. The CDR3 loop spans 14 amino acids. The germline CDR1 and CDR2 sequences are SGHVS and FQNEAQ. The CDR3 coding sequence is TGTGCCAGCAGCCCCCGGACAGGATACAATGAGCAGTTCTTC. Protein sequence: CASSPRTGYNEQFF. The entire variable domain, with the rest obtained from reference TRBV7-8 and TRBJ2-1, is as follows: GAGVSQSPRYKVAKRGQDVALRCDPISGHVSLFWYQQALGQGPEFLTYFQNEAQLDKSGLPSDRFFAERPEGSVSTLKIQRTQQEDSAVYLCASSPRTGYNEQFFGPGTRLTVL.